This T cell receptor (beta chain) was recovered during a study of breast tumors, draining lymph nodes, adjacent tissues. Study-wide results and limits: Findings are consistent with lymph node origin and intratumoral expansion of most tumor T cells.

TCRdb itself ran the multiplex PCR reads through MiXCR, one entry per CDR3 protein. The sample records about 89,000 distinct CDR3 sequences, approximately 30% being singletons. Trimming stripped 3 bases from V and 0 bases from J, with 18 bases between. This CDR3 spans 17 amino acids. Germline CDR1 DFQATT, CDR2 SNEGSKA (reference sequence). Samples came from axillary lymph nodes draining the breast cancer. There are many counts of this clonotype. The antigen remains unidentified. This clonotype was obtained from a female donor with breast cancer. Some clones in this sample may be carry-over from other donors' samples. The sequenced sample was axillary lymph node tissue. V gene TRBV20-1 combines with J gene TRBJ2-1; TRBD2 might be the D (6 bases). CDR3 protein: CSASPSSETFSYNEQFF. The CDR3 DNA follows: TGCAGTGCTAGTCCCTCTAGCGAGACCTTCTCCTACAATGAGCAGTTCTTC.